This note documents a single T cell receptor (beta chain) sequence. Germline lookup yields CDR1 SEHNR and CDR2 FQNEAQ (reference sequence). V was pared by 2 bases and J by 0 bases, with 11 bases between. The CDR3 contains 17 residues. With random hexamers, about 0.5 to 1 ug RNA was reverse transcribed. TCRdb reanalysed the immunoSEQ multiplex PCR reads using MiXCR and keeps one entry per CDR3 protein. The sample has around 170,000 distinct CDR3 sequences, 90% to 96% seen once. This sample stems from a study of CD8 T cells in Susac syndrome. Study overall: Among the Susac syndrome patients who underwent sequencing, about 6 had clinically active disease, while about eight of them were in remission.

Bulk CD8+ and CD4+ cells came from magnetic negative isolation; CD8+ TEMRA by FACS. This clonotype was sampled from a human donor with Susac syndrome. The chain uses TRBV7-9 and TRBJ2-6; TRBD1 or TRBD2 may be the D gene (5 bases each). What was sequenced was CD4+ T cells from PBMCs. CDR3 DNA sequence: TGTGCCAGCAGCTTATTCAGGGAGAGCTCTGGGGCCAACGTCCTGACTTTC. This codes for CASSLFRESSGANVLTF.